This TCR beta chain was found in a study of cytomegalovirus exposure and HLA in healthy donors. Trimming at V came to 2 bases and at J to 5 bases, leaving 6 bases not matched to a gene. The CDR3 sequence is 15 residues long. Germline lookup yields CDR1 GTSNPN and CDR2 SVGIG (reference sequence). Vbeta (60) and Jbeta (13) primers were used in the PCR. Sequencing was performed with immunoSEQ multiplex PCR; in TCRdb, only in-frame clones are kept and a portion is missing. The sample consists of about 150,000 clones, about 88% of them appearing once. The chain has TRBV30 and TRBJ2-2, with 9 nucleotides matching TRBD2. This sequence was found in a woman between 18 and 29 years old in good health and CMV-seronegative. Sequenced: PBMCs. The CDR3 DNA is TGTGCCTGGAGTTTAATAGCGGGAGTAACCGGGGAGCTGTTTTTT. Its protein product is CAWSLIAGVTGELFF.